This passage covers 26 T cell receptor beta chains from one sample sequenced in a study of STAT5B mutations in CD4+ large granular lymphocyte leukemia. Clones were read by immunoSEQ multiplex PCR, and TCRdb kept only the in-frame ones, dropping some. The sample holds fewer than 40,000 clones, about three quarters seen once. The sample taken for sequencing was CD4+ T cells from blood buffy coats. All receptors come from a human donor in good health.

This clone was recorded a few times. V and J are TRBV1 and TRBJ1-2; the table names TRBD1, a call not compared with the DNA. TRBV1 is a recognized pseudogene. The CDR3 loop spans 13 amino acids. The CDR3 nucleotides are TGCACCAGACCGGGACAGGGGATTTATGGCTACACCTTC. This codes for CTRPGQGIYGYTF.

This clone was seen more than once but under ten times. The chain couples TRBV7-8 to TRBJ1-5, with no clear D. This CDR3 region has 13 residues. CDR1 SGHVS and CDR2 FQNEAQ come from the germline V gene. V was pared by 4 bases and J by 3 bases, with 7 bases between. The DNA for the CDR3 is TGTGCCAGCAGCTCCGCCCCCAATCAGCCCCAGCATTTT. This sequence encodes CASSSAPNQPQHF.

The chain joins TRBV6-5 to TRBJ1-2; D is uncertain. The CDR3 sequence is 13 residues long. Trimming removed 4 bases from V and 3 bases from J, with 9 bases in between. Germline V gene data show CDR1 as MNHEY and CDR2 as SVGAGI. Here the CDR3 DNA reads TGTGCCAGCAGTTTTCGTGTTGACTATGGCTACACCTTC. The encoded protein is CASSFRVDYGYTF.

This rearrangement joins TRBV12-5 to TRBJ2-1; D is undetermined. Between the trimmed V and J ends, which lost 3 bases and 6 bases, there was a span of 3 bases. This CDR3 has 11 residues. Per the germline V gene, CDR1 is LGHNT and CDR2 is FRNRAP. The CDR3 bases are TGTGCTAGTGGTTTCTCCAATGAGCAGTTCTTC. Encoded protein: CASGFSNEQFF.

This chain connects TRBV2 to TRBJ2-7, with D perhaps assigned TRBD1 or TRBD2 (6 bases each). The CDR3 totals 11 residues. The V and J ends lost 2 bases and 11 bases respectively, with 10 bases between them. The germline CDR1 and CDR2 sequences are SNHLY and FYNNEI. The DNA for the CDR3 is TGTGCCAGCAGTGAAAACGGGGGCGAGTACTTC. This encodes CASSENGGEYF.

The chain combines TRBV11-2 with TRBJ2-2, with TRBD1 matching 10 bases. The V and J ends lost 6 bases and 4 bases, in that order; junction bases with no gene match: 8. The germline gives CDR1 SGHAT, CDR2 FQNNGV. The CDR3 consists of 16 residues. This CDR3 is CASRPAGTGVTGELFF. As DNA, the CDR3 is TGTGCCAGCAGACCTGCCGGGACAGGGGTCACCGGGGAGCTGTTTTTT.

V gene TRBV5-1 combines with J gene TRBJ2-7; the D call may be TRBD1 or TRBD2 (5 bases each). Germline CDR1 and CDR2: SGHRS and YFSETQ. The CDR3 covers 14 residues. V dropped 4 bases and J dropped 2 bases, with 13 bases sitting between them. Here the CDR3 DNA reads TGCGCCAGCAGCCCCCGGGACCGCACCTACGAGCAGTACTTC. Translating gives CASSPRDRTYEQYF.

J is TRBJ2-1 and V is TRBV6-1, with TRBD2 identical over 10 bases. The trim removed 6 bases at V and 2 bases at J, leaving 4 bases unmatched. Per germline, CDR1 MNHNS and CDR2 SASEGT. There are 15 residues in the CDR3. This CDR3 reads CASSSGLAAYNEQFF. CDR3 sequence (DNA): TGTGCCAGCAGCTCCGGACTAGCGGCCTACAATGAGCAGTTCTTC.

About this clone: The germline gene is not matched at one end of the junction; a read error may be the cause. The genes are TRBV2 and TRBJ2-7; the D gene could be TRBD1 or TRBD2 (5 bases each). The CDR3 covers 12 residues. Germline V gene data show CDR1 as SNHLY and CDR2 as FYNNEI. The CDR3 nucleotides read TGTGCCAGCAGCCCCGGGACCCAAGGGGCAGGTTTC. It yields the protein CASSPGTQGAGF.

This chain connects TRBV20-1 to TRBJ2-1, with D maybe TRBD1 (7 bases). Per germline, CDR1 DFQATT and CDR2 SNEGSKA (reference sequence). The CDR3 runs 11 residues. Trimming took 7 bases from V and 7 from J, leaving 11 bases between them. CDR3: CSVQGGNEQFF. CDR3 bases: TGCAGTGTGCAGGGGGGAAATGAGCAGTTCTTC.

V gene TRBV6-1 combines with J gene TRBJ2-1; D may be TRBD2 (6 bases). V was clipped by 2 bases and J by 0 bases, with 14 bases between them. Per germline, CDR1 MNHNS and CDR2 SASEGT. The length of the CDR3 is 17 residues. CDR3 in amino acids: CASSERGRGSSYNEQFF. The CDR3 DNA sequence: TGTGCCAGCAGTGAAAGAGGGCGGGGCAGCTCCTACAATGAGCAGTTCTTC.

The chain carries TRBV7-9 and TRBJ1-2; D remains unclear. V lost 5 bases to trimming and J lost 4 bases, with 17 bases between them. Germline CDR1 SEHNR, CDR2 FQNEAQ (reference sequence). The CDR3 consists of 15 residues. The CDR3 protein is CASSPAQRSRYGYTF. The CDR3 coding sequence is TGTGCCAGCAGCCCCGCTCAGAGGTCTCGCTATGGCTACACCTTC.

CDR3 in DNA: TGTGCCAGCAGCTTAGCAACGGCTACCGGGGAGCTGTTTTTT. It yields the protein CASSLATATGELFF. This chain links TRBV7-2 with TRBJ2-2, with D unclear. Trimming took 0 bases from V and 5 from J, leaving 7 bases between them. The CDR3 consists of 14 residues. Looked up from germline, CDR1 is SGHTA and CDR2 is FQGNSA.

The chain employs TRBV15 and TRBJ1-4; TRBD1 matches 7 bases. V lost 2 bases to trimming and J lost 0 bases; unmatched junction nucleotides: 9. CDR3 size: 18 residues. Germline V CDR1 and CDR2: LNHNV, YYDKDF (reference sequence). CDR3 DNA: TGTGCCACCAGCAGACCTGGGGGACAGCCTGCAACTAATGAAAAACTGTTTTTT. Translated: CATSRPGGQPATNEKLFF.

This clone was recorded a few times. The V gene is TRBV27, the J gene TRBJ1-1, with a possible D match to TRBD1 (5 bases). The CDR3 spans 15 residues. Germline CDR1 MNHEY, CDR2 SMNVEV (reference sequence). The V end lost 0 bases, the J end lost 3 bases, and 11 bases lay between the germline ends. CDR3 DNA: TGTGCCAGCAGTTTATCGAACAGGTTCTACACTGAAGCTTTCTTT. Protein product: CASSLSNRFYTEAFF.

CDR3 residues: CASSEQSTETQYF. The CDR3 DNA sequence: TGTGCCAGCAGTGAACAATCAACTGAGACCCAGTACTTC. This chain joins TRBV6-1 and TRBJ2-5; D gene uncertain. CDR1 is MNHNS, CDR2 SASEGT, per germline. Between the trimmed V and J ends, which lost 2 bases and 5 bases, there was a span of 9 bases. This CDR3 spans 13 amino acids.

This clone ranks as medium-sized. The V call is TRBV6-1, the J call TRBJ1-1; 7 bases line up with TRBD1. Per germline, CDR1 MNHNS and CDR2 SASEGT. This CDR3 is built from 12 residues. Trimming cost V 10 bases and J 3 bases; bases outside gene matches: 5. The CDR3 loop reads CAINRGDTEAFF. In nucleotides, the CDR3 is TGTGCCATAAACAGGGGCGACACTGAAGCTTTCTTT.

CDR3 region: CASSPTDYTSYEQYF. The CDR3 DNA reads as TGTGCCAGCAGCCCCACAGACTATACCTCCTACGAGCAGTACTTC. This chain connects TRBV7-2 to TRBJ2-7; TRBD2 might be the D (5 bases). The CDR3 is 15 residues long. V was shortened by 5 bases and J by 0 bases, with 14 bases between the two germline ends. Germline CDR1 SGHTA, CDR2 FQGNSA.

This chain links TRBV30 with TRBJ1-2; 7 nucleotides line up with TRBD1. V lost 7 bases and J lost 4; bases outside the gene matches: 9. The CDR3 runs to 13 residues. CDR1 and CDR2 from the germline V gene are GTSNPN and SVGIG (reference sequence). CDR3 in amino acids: CAFYRDSGYGYTF. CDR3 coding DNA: TGTGCCTTCTACCGGGACAGCGGCTATGGCTACACCTTC.

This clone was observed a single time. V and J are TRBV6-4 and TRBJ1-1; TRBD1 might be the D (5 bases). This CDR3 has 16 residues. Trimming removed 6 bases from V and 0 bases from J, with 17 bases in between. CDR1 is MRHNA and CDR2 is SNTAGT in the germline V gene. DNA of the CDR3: TGTGCCAGCAGGGCCAAAGGAATACAGGTGAACACTGAAGCTTTCTTT. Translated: CASRAKGIQVNTEAFF.

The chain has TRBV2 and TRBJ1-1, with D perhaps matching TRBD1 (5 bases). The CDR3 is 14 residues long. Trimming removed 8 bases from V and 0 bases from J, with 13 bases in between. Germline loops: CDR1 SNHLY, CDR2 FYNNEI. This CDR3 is CASGRQQMNTEAFF. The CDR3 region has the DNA TGTGCCAGCGGACGACAGCAGATGAACACTGAAGCTTTCTTT.

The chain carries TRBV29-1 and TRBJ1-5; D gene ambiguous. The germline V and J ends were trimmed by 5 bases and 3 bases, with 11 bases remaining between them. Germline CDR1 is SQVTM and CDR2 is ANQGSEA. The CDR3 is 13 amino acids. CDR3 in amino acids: CSVLTEYNQPQHF. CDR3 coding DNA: TGCAGCGTTTTGACGGAGTACAATCAGCCCCAGCATTTT.

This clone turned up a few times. The CDR3 loop reads CASSRNGDTEAFF. DNA for the CDR3: TGCGCCAGCAGCCGGAATGGGGACACTGAAGCTTTCTTT. The chain has TRBV5-1 and TRBJ1-1; D is unclear. The germline CDR1 and CDR2 sequences are SGHRS and YFSETQ. The V end lost 4 bases, the J end lost 3 bases, and 10 bases lay between the germline ends. This CDR3 comprises 13 residues.

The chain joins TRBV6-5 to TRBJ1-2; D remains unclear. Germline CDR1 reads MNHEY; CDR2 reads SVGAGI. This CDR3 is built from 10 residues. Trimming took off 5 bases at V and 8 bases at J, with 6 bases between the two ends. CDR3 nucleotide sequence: TGTGCCAGCAGTGGCCCCGGCTACACCTTC. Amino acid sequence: CASSGPGYTF.

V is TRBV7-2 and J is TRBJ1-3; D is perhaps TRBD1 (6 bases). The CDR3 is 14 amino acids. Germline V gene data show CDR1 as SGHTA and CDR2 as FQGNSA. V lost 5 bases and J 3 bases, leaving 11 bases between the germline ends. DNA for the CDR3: TGTGCCAGCAGCATGGGGACAATTGGAAACACCATATATTTT. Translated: CASSMGTIGNTIYF. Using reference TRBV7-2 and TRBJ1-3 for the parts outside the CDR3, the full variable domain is GAGVSQSPSNKVTEKGKDVELRCDPISGHTALYWYRQSLGQGLEFLIYFQGNSAPDKSGLPSDRFSAERTGGSVSTLTIQRTQQEDSAVYLCASSMGTIGNTIYFGEGSWLTVV.

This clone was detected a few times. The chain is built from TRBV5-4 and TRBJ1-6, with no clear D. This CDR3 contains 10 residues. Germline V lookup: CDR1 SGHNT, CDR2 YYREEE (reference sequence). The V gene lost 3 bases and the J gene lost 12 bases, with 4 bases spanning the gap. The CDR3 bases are TGTGCCAGCAGCTCGGAACCCCTCCACTTT. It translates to CASSSEPLHF.